These T cell receptor beta chains were read from a single sample in a study of T cells in Graves' hyperthyroidism and ophthalmopathy. TCRdb independently ran MiXCR on the multiplex PCR reads; one entry per CDR3 protein. The repertoire consists of more than 300,000 distinct CDR3 sequences, with less than 15% occurring once and the leading ten covering roughly 8.3%. Sequencing input: blood. Receptors were obtained from a woman aged 18-35 years with Graves' hyperthyroidism. The conserved cysteine and the conserved F or W are not part of the CDR3 here. The order of the fields is CDR3 protein, CDR3 length, V gene.

ASSRTGSNYGYT	12	TRBV6-2/TRBV6-3
ASSSLTGAAYEQY	13	TRBV7-6
SARDLAGQETQY	12	TRBV20-1
ASSQASGGAGEQF	13	TRBV3-1
SARDPGPPSYEQY	13	TRBV20-1
ASRTTAPGNIQY	12	TRBV28
ASSLGGTGGHEAF	13	TRBV7-9
ASSLIDTDTQY	11	TRBV12-3/TRBV12-4
ASSFRARVTGELF	13	TRBV5-1
ATSDRAHPGGYNEQF	15	TRBV24-1
ASSTPRGGWLAANTGELF	18	TRBV9
ASSHRGAGATGTGELF	16	TRBV9
ASTILPGNTEAF	12	TRBV6-2/TRBV6-3
ASSLSGGRSGANVLT	15	TRBV28
ASSESKLGTDIDEQF	15	TRBV10-2
ASSSRQGTGAF	11	TRBV12-3/TRBV12-4
ANSLGVVTTYNEQF	14	TRBV11-2
ASSLLYPSGNTIY	13	TRBV12-3/TRBV12-4
ATGPGSYGYT	10	TRBV24-1
ASSLNPGAAF	10	TRBV5-1
ASSPWPLGGTVGGELF	16	TRBV6-2/TRBV6-3
ASGSWLAGEETQY	13	TRBV5-4
ASSYEGGTLQETQY	14	TRBV6-2/TRBV6-3
AISRGQAATDTQY	13	TRBV10-3
ASSYRVAGDPSSYNEQF	17	TRBV6-2/TRBV6-3
ACSQVAHNGYT	11	TRBV3-1
ASSPRGGQPQH	11	TRBV3-1
ASRPSGTGDGYT	12	TRBV6-1
ATSPAGGAQETQY	13	TRBV24-1
ASSFNRGRHEQY	12	TRBV11-2
ASSQDYDENYGYT	13	TRBV4-3
ASSVTGRLQETQY	13	TRBV9
SVERFNYGYT	10	TRBV29-1
ASSLGGEYYGYT	12	TRBV28
ASSLMQGDEKLF	12	TRBV7-9
ASSLLGTSGPTDTQY	15	TRBV5-1
ASTTYTGNSPLH	12	TRBV4-2
AISELEGNTEAF	12	TRBV10-3
ASSQAGSSGRADTQY	15	TRBV4-3
ASSLRVAGGLF	11	TRBV7-8
ASSLDYLGGNEQF	13	TRBV11-3
ASSSSGDPGETQY	13	TRBV5-1
ASSLYAGAYEQY	12	TRBV27
ASSPSGTLTFSQH	13	TRBV4-2
ASSPTSGGGNEQF	13	TRBV7-3
AWREDMGPQH	10	TRBV30
ASSESQGARYEQY	13	TRBV6-1
AISPNSRNTDTQY	13	TRBV10-3
ASSFGTSGTEQF	12	TRBV7-9
AGSDDEVGQGQY	12	TRBV2
SPVSNSGDGYT	11	TRBV20-1
ASSSTPLSQETQY	13	TRBV9
ASWGQGDRVRETQY	14	TRBV2
ASKVGENTEAF	11	TRBV7-3
SVLADSSYEQY	11	TRBV29-1